This TCR beta chain was observed in a study of response to subunit inactivated influenza vaccine. MiXCR, run by TCRdb on the RT-PCR reads, gives a single entry per CDR3 protein. The table has about 540,000 distinct CDR3 sequences, 20% to 25% seen once. In germline, CDR1 is SQVTM, CDR2 ANQGSEA. This CDR3 comprises 13 residues. V was cut by 5 bases and J by 3 bases, with 13 bases left in between. The data also belong to a second study, concerning T cells expressing NK-cell markers. As that report states: For TCR beta, cDNA was produced by 5'RACE template switching with UMIs. Underlying the TCR beta repertoires were sorted CD3+CD56+NKG2C+, CD3+CD56+NKG2C- and CD3+CD56-NKG2C+ T cells. Of eight sequenced donors, seven were HCMV-seropositive and one HCMV-seronegative. In a group of about 6 donors, dominant NKG2C+ clonotypes represented roughly 1.0-7.5% of CD8+ T cells.

This TCR was sampled from a man between 50 and 59 years old who received an inactivated influenza vaccine. This rearrangement joins TRBV29-1 to TRBJ2-5; D is unresolved. Specimen: CD4+ T cells sorted from PBMCs, collected about 13 days after vaccination. The DNA of the CDR3 is TGCAGCGTTTACCCCGGAGAGAAAGAGACCCAGTACTTC. Its translation is CSVYPGEKETQYF.